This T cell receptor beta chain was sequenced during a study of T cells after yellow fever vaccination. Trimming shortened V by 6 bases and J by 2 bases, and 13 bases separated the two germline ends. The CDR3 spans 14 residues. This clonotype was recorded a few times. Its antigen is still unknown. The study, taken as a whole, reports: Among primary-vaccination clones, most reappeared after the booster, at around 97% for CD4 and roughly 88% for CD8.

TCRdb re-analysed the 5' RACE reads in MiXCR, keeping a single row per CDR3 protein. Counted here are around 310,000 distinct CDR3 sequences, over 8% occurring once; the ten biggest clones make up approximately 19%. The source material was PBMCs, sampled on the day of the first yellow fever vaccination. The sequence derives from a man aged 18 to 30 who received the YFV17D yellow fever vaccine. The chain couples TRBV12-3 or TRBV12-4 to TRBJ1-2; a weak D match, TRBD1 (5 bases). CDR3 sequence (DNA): TGTGCCAGCAGCTACACCGGGGGAAACTATGGCTACACCTTC. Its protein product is CASSYTGGNYGYTF.